This TCR beta chain comes out of a study of T cells in Graves' hyperthyroidism and ophthalmopathy (dated by TCRdb to between 2019 and 2020). Concerning the study at large: Peripheral blood samples were taken at the time of initial diagnosis, prior to any treatment. To identify TCR V-J signatures that set the groups apart, the researchers used a discovery cohort of 100 or so patients, made up of under 45 with Graves' ophthalmopathy and about 55 with stable Graves' hyperthyroidism. Prospective prediction of ophthalmopathy was tested in an independent validation cohort consisting of 18 hyperthyroidism patients and around 17 patients who later progressed to ophthalmopathy. For training and testing, the approximately 97 patients in the discovery cohort were randomly divided in a 7:3 ratio. The study also compared thyroid tissue and blood T-cell repertoires from roughly 6 Graves' hyperthyroidism patients. After sampling, hyperthyroidism patients received methimazole starting at 30 mg daily, and ophthalmopathy patients received high-dose intravenous methylprednisolone. The paper reports TCR Vbeta CDR3 sequencing of some 140 peripheral blood samples: some 44 ophthalmopathy, under 80 hyperthyroidism and around 17 progressor patients.

In this sample, this clonotype turned up many times. It lacks a known antigen. One base away there is no much larger clone; base qualities are not given. Overall results and qualifications from the work: Sample size was not statistically predetermined, and blinding of investigators to group allocation was not performed. Most expanded thyroid clonotypes (frequency above 0.001) were also detected in blood, suggesting blood repertoires may reflect thyroid immune responses. A 13 V-J signature model separated ophthalmopathy from stable hyperthyroidism, with approximately 86% sensitivity and just under 84% specificity in cross-validation and 80%/75% in testing. In validation, progression to ophthalmopathy was predicted by the model with 70.59% sensitivity and approximately 78% specificity, a median of around 6.5 months before onset.

Cut back by 4 bases and 9 bases, the V and J ends lie 13 bases apart. The germline V gene supplies CDR1 SNHLY and CDR2 FYNNEI. There are 14 amino acids in the CDR3, from cysteine to phenylalanine inclusive. Kept here is only the CDR3 DNA, which spans 42 bases and is read in frame from base 1. Moderately to severely active disease, a Clinical Activity Score of at least 3, a NOSPECS grade of at least 4, and a duration under 3 months were present in ophthalmopathy patients. The study excluded patients with uncontrolled infections, other autoimmune diseases, pregnancy or lactation. Diagnoses were established on the basis of clinical symptoms, serum thyroxine and TRAb, thyroid ultrasound, and orbital computed tomography. Ficoll-Paque density gradient centrifugation was used to isolate PBMCs from about 10 ml of fresh peripheral blood. Trizol reagent was used to extract total RNA, and RNA quality was then checked on an Agilent 2100 Bioanalyzer.

Amplification of TCR beta CDR3 regions was carried out from RNA transcripts. The first round of RT-PCR for the TCR CDR3 was performed with the HTBI primer set and the Qiagen OneStep RT-PCR kit. A second multiplex PCR round built the libraries, followed by size selection and purification. Libraries were sequenced paired-end with 100 bp reads on an Illumina HiSeq2000. The authors' pipeline ran thus. Raw data were processed with SOAPnuke, discarding reads with adapters, uncalled bases, mean Phred below 15, or no exact constant-primer or identifier match. COPE v1.2.5 was used to merge the high-quality paired reads, and each unique nucleotide sequence was defined as a clonotype. Clonotypes were aligned to IMGT TRBV, TRBD and TRBJ reference segments using MiTCR v1.1. The analysis was restricted to V-J combinations with a frequency above 0.0001, which together covered about 99% of the repertoires. A TCS score was defined as the ratio of F50 (clonal expansion) to E x V (chaos), with BLOSUM62-based TCRdist applied between CDR3 peptides within each V-J. Welch's t-statistics and random forest reduced several hundred V-J features to under 15, which were used in a naive Bayes classifier (R e1071). In TCRdb, the public reads were trimmed at Q25 with fastp and aligned with MiXCR, with productive beta chains retained. Rows merge per CDR3 protein into single entries with the most common DNA and genes. The V and J calls come from TCRdb's annotation, not from the publication. The sample table lists around 620,000 distinct CDR3 sequences, 11% to 15% of them with a count of one. Less than 9% of the sample lies in the top ten.

In this chain, TRBV2 is recombined with TRBJ1-6, with the D gene call left open. Sequenced material: blood. The receptor comes from a woman aged 18-35 years with Graves' ophthalmopathy. CDR3 protein: CASSVGGGSSPLHF. The DNA is TGTGCCAGCAGTGTTGGAGGCGGTAGTTCACCCCTCCACTTT.